The clone carrying this T cell receptor (beta chain) was seen many times. What it recognizes is unknown. This specimen comes from a study of T cells in Graves' hyperthyroidism and ophthalmopathy. Study findings and constraints: Appearing also in blood were most of the thyroid clonotypes expanded above 0.001.

The source material, RNA transcripts, was used to amplify TCR beta CDR3 regions. The TCR CDR3 was amplified in a first-round RT-PCR using the HTBI primer set. Using its own MiXCR run on the multiplex PCR reads, TCRdb lists one record per CDR3 protein. This table has under 650,000 distinct CDR3 sequences, 16% appearing once. Stable disease denoted Graves' hyperthyroidism without ophthalmopathy progression within 18 months. The diagnostic basis comprised clinical symptoms, serum thyroxine and TRAb, thyroid ultrasound and orbital computed tomography. The sample comprised blood. The origin of this receptor is a woman aged 25-40 years with Graves' hyperthyroidism.

The DNA of the CDR3 is TGCAGTGCCCAGGGAGGGGATTCACCCCTCCACTTT. This gives the protein CSAQGGDSPLHF. V and J are TRBV20-1 and TRBJ1-6, with D possibly matching TRBD1 (5 bases). V lost 6 bases to trimming and J lost 8 bases, with 11 bases between them. The length of the CDR3 is 12 residues. The germline V gene has CDR1 DFQATT and CDR2 SNEGSKA (reference sequence).